Sequencing of this TCR beta chain was carried out in a study of blood T cell repertoires in COVID-19. V shed 2 bases, J shed 9 bases, and the junction held 7 bases outside the gene matches. Per germline, CDR1 MNHNY and CDR2 SVGAGI (reference sequence). CDR3 size: 15 residues. Methods used by the authors: Reference gene primer amplification in the assay estimated nucleated cell counts. Assay: immunoSEQ multiplex PCR; the TCRdb copy retains only in-frame clones and omits some. V and J calls and clone size come straight from that table; D and trimming were deduced from the DNA. The sample yields around 180,000 clones, roughly nine tenths seen once.

The rearrangement links TRBV6-6 to TRBJ2-1; 10 bases align to TRBD2. The TCR was taken from a man aged 65-85 years with active or convalescent COVID-19. The sequencing sample was made of peripheral blood. The CDR3 region has the DNA TGTGCCAGCAGTTACAGTCTAGCGGGAGCTCTTGAGCAGTTCTTC. This codes for CASSYSLAGALEQFF.